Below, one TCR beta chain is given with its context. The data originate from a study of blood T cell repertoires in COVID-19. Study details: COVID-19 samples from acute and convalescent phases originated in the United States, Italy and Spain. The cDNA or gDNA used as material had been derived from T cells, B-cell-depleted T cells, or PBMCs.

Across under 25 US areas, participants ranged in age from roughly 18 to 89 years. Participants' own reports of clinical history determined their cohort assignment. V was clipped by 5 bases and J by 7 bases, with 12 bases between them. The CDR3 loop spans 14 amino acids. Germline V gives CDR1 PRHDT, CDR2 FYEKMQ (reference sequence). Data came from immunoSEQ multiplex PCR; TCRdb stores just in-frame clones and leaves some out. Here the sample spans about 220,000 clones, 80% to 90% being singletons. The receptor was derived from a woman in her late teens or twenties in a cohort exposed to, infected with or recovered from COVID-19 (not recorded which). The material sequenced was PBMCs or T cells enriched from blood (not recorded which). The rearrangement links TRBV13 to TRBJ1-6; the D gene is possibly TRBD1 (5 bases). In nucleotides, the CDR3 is TGTGCCAGCAGCGGGGCCTCCGCGAATTCACCCCTCCACTTT. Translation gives CASSGASANSPLHF. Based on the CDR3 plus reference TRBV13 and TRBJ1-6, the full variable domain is AAGVIQSPRHLIKEKRETATLKCYPIPRHDTVYWYQQGPGQDPQFLISFYEKMQSDKGSIPDRFSAQQFSDYHSELNMSSLELGDSALYFCASSGASANSPLHFGNGTRLTVT.